This paragraph covers one T cell receptor beta chain sequence. The read gets to within 3 residues of the CDR3 end, and the germline J gene fills in the rest. This entry comes from a study of T cells in women clearing cervical HPV infection. Germline V gene sequence: CDR1 KGHSH, CDR2 LQKENI. The CDR3 contains 14 residues. V gave up 0 bases and J gave up 5 bases, with 10 bases separating them. The repertoire was sequenced with immunoSEQ multiplex PCR; TCRdb's copy has only in-frame clones and lacks some. The sample includes under 50,000 clones. This receptor was taken from a woman between 18 and 70 years old with a cervical HPV16 infection that either progressed to CIN3+ or cleared (not recorded which). The sample comprised blood buffy coat. The V gene is TRBV18, the J gene TRBJ2-5; no definite D call. CDR3 sequence: CASSPPLSAETQYF. The part of the CDR3 DNA that was read is TGTGCCAGCTCACCACCGTTGAGTGCGGAGACC.